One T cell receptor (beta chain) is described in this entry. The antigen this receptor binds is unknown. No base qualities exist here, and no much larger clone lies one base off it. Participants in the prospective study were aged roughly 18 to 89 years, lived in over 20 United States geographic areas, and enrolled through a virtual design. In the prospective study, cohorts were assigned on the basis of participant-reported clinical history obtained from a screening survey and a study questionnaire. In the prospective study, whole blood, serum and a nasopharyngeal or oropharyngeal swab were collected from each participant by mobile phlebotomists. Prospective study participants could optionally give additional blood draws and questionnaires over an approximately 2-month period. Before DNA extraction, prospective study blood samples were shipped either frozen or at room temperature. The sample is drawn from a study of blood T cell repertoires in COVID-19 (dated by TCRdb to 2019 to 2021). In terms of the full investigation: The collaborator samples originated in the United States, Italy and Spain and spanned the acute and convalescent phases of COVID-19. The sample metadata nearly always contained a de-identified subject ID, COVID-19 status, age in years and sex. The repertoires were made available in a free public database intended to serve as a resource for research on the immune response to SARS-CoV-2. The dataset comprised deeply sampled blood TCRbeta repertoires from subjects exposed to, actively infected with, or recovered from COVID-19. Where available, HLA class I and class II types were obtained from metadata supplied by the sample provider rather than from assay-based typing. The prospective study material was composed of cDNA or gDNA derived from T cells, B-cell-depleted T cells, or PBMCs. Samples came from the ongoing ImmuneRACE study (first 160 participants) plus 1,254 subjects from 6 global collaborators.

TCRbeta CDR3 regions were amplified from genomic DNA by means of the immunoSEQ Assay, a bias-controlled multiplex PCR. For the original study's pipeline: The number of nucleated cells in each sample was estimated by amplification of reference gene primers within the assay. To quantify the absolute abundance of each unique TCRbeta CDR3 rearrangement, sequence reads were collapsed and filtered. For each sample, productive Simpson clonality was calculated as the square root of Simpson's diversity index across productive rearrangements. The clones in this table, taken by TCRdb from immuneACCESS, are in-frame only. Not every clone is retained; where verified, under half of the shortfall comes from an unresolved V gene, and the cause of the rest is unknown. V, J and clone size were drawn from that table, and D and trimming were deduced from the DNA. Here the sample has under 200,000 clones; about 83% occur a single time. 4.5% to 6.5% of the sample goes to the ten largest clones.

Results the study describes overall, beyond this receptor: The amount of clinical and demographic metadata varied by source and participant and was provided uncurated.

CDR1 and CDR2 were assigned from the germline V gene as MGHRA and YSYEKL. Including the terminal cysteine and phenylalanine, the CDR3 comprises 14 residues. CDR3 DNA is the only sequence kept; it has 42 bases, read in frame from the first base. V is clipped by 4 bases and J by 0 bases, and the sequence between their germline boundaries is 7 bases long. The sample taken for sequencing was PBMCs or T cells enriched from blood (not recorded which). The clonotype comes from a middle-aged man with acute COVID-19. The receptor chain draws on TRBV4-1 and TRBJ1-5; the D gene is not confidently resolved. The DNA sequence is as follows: TGCGCCAGCAGCCTAATAGATAGCAATCAGCCCCAGCATTTT. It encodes CASSLIDSNQPQHF.